The entry below gives a single T cell receptor beta chain sequence along with its context. This specimen comes from a study of shared T cell receptors in the human thymus. Only in-frame clones appear in the TCRdb table, and some are missing; sequencing was by immunoSEQ multiplex PCR. The table shows hundreds of thousands of clones, with around 87% occurring only once. Germline values: CDR1 SNHLY, CDR2 FYNNEI. The CDR3 totals 14 residues. V was pared by 6 bases and J by 3 bases, with 6 bases of the junction left unmatched. The same sample was also studied in work on human thymus T cells. As that report states: Donors consisted of healthy Finnish infants (having corrective surgery for congenital heart defects). Resected material from corrective heart surgery provided the thymus tissue analysed. Apparent skewing of V and J gene usage characterized both thymic and blood repertoires. Overlap was high between thymic repertoires from unrelated individuals, as reported in related research.

The chain has TRBV2 and TRBJ2-3; TRBD1 matches at 7 bases. This TCR was sampled from a boy under two years old with a congenital heart defect. Sequencing input: thymocytes. CDR3 bases: TGTGCCAGCAGCGGGACAGCCCTAACAGATACGCAGTATTTT. Encoded protein: CASSGTALTDTQYF.